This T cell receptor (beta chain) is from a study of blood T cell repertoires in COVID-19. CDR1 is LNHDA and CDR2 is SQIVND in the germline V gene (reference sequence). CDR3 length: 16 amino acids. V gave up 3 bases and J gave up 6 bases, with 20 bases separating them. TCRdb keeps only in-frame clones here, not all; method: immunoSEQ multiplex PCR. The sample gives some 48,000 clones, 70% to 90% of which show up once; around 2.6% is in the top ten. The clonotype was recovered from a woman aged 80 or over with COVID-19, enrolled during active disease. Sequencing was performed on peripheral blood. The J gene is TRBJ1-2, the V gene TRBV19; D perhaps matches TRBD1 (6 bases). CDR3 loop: CASSMSQAAGEDGYTF. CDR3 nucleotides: TGTGCCAGTAGTATGAGCCAGGCCGCAGGGGAAGATGGCTACACCTTC.